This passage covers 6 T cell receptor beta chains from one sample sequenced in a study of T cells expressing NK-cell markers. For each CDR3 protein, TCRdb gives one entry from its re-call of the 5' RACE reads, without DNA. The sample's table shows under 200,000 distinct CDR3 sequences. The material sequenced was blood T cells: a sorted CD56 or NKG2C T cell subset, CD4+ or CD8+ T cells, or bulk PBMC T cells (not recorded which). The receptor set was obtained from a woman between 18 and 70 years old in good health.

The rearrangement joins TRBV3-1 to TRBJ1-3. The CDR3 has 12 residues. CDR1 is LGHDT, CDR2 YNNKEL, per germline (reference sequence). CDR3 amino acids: CASSLTRNTIYF.

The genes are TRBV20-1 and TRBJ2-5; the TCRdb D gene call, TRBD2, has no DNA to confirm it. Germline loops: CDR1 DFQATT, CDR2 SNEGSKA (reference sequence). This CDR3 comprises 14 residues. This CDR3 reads CSAKGQGERETQYF.

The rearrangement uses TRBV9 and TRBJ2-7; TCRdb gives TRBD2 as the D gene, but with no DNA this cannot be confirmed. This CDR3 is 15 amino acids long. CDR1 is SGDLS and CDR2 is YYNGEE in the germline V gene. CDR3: CASSPPSGFTYEQYF.

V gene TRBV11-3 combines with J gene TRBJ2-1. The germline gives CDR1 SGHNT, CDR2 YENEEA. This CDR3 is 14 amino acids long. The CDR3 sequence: CASSSDGTHNEQFF. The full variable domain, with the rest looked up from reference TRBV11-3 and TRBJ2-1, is EAGVVQSPRYKIIEKKQPVAFWCNPISGHNTLYWYLQNLGQGPELLIRYENEEAVDDSQLPKDRFSAERLKGVDSTLKIQPAELGDSAVYLCASSSDGTHNEQFFGPGTRLTVL.

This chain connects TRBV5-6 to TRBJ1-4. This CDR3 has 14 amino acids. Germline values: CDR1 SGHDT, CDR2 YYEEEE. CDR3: CASSLVSTNEKLFF.

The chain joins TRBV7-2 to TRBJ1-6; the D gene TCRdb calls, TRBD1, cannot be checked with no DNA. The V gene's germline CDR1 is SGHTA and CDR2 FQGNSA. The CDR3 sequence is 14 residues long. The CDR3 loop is CASSPGPANSPLHF.